These 30 T cell receptor beta chains originate from one sample sequenced in a study of HIV-infected patients and healthy controls. Alpha and beta constant-region primers primed reverse transcription of around 500 ng RNA. Using multiplexing indices, alpha and beta chain libraries were generated apart by chain-specific third strand synthesis. MiXCR, run by TCRdb on the 5' RACE reads, gives a single entry per CDR3 protein. The profile shows roughly 14,000 distinct CDR3 sequences, roughly 12% of them singletons. Antiretroviral therapy had run roughly three months, about 14 weeks, before follow-up blood collection. No cell fractionation was done, so the repertoire covers all unsorted peripheral blood T cells. Here the sequenced sample was blood, taken during antiretroviral therapy. These receptors were obtained from an adult with HIV infection. The donor label of this sample is uncertain.

This clonotype has at least ten counts. This chain connects TRBV7-2 to TRBJ1-6; D is unresolved. V was clipped by 2 bases and J by 11 bases, with 7 bases between them. Per germline, CDR1 SGHTA and CDR2 FQGNSA. This CDR3 has 12 amino acids. CDR3 DNA sequence: TGTGCCAGCAGCTTATCCCCGGCACCCCTCCACTTT. Its translation: CASSLSPAPLHF.

This clonotype has a count of ten or more. The rearrangement joins TRBV7-8 to TRBJ1-4; D might be TRBD1 (5 bases). The germline V gene has CDR1 SGHVS and CDR2 FQNEAQ. The CDR3 length is 17 residues. V gave up 5 bases and J gave up 2 bases, with 18 bases separating them. The CDR3 reads CASSLKRGITTNEKLFF. In DNA form, the CDR3 reads TGTGCCAGCAGCCTGAAACGGGGGATAACCACTAATGAAAAACTGTTTTTT. The full variable domain, rest sourced from reference TRBV7-8 and TRBJ1-4, is GAGVSQSPRYKVAKRGQDVALRCDPISGHVSLFWYQQALGQGPEFLTYFQNEAQLDKSGLPSDRFFAERPEGSVSTLKIQRTQQEDSAVYLCASSLKRGITTNEKLFFGSGTQLSVL.

This clonotype was observed a few times. The gene calls are TRBV5-1 and TRBJ2-1, with TRBD2 matching 15 bases. With 0 bases clipped from V and 9 bases from J, the junction kept 4 bases outside the gene matches. The CDR3 is 16 amino acids. From germline, CDR1 is SGHRS and CDR2 YFSETQ. CDR3 residues: CASSLGTSGRASEQFF. CDR3 coding DNA: TGCGCCAGCAGCTTGGGGACTAGCGGGAGGGCCAGTGAGCAGTTCTTC. Full variable domain (remainder filled in from reference TRBV5-1 and TRBJ2-1): KAGVTQTPRYLIKTRGQQVTLSCSPISGHRSVSWYQQTPGQGLQFLFEYFSETQRNKGNFPGRFSGRQFSNSRSEMNVSTLELGDSALYLCASSLGTSGRASEQFFGPGTRLTVL.

This clonotype has at least ten counts. The V call is TRBV10-3, the J call TRBJ2-5; 9 nucleotides align to TRBD2. Trimming at V came to 5 bases and at J to 4 bases, leaving 5 bases not matched to a gene. The CDR3 consists of 14 residues. Germline values: CDR1 ENHRY, CDR2 SYGVKD. For the CDR3, the DNA is TGTGCCATCAGTCCCGGGACTAGCTCAGAGACCCAGTACTTC. As protein: CAISPGTSSETQYF.

This clonotype was recorded at least ten times. The chain recombines TRBV20-1 with TRBJ2-3; tentatively, D is TRBD1 or TRBD2 (6 bases each). V lost 3 bases to trimming and J lost 0 bases, with 22 bases between them. Germline V lookup: CDR1 DFQATT, CDR2 SNEGSKA (reference sequence). This CDR3 has 18 amino acids. DNA of the CDR3: TGCAGTGCTAGGTTCATCGGGGGCTCTACTGCTAGCACAGATACGCAGTATTTT. Its translation is CSARFIGGSTASTDTQYF.

This clonotype was counted a few times. The rearrangement uses TRBV12-3 or TRBV12-4 and TRBJ1-5, with D possibly TRBD1 on 6 matching bases. V was trimmed by 4 bases and J by 1 base, leaving 17 bases between them. This CDR3 is built from 17 residues. DNA for the CDR3: TGTGCCAGCAGTTCCGAGTGGGGGGCCCAAAGCAATCAGCCCCAGCATTTT. Residues: CASSSEWGAQSNQPQHF.

This chain links TRBV11-2 with TRBJ2-7; tentatively, D is TRBD2 (5 bases). The V gene lost 6 bases and the J gene lost 1 base, with 13 bases spanning the gap. The CDR3 extends over 14 amino acids. The germline V gene encodes CDR1 SGHAT and CDR2 FQNNGV. CDR3 nucleotide sequence: TGTGCCAGCAGGTTCGGAGGCGAGTCCTACGAGCAGTACTTC. This translates into CASRFGGESYEQYF.

This clonotype was seen more than once but under ten times. The J gene is TRBJ1-5, the V gene TRBV19, with D hard to call. CDR1 is LNHDA and CDR2 is SQIVND in the germline V gene (reference sequence). This CDR3 contains 15 residues. Trimming took 1 base from V and 9 from J, leaving 16 bases between them. This CDR3 reads CASSIVPTNVGPQHF. The CDR3 bases are TGTGCCAGTAGTATAGTCCCCACAAACGTTGGGCCCCAGCATTTT.

Ten or more counts support this clonotype. The chain couples TRBV5-1 to TRBJ2-2; 11 bases agree with TRBD2. Germline V gene sequence: CDR1 SGHRS, CDR2 YFSETQ. This CDR3 region has 16 residues. V shed 5 bases and J 1 base; nucleotides not matched to a gene: 4. The CDR3 DNA sequence: TGCGCCAGCAGGCCCGGGACTAGCGGGAACACCGGGGAGCTGTTTTTT. It specifies CASRPGTSGNTGELFF.

The table lists this clonotype with many counts. The rearrangement links TRBV20-1 to TRBJ2-5; TRBD2 matches 11 bases. Germline values: CDR1 DFQATT, CDR2 SNEGSKA (reference sequence). The length of the CDR3 is 17 residues. V was clipped by 0 bases and J by 5 bases; unmatched bases: 11. The CDR3 loop is CSARDPVAGGVLETQYF. Written as DNA, the CDR3 is TGCAGTGCTAGAGATCCGGTAGCGGGAGGGGTACTGGAGACCCAGTACTTC.

The V call is TRBV5-6, the J call TRBJ2-5, with D possibly TRBD1 on 5 matching bases. The CDR3 consists of 14 residues. V lost 1 base, J lost 2 bases, and 9 bases lay in between. Germline V gene lookup returns CDR1 SGHDT and CDR2 YYEEEE. Here the CDR3 reads CASSLLDNQETQYF. CDR3 bases: TGTGCCAGCAGCTTGCTGGACAATCAAGAGACCCAGTACTTC.

This clonotype was detected many times. V is TRBV7-9 and J is TRBJ2-2; perhaps TRBD2 as D (7 bases). The length of the CDR3 is 20 residues. Germline V gene sequence: CDR1 SEHNR, CDR2 FQNEAQ (reference sequence). V lost 5 bases and J lost 3, with 28 bases in between. The CDR3 spells CASSPDVGGGPSLYTGELFF. In DNA form, the CDR3 reads TGTGCCAGCAGCCCCGATGTTGGCGGGGGCCCTTCTTTATACACCGGGGAGCTGTTTTTT.

The table lists this clonotype with many counts. The gene calls are TRBV5-1 and TRBJ2-2; the D is unclear. Germline V CDR1 and CDR2: SGHRS, YFSETQ. The V end lost 4 bases, the J end lost 3 bases, and 13 bases lay between the germline ends. The CDR3 covers 15 residues. CDR3 in amino acids: CASSPLDTYTGELFF. The CDR3 DNA follows: TGCGCCAGCAGCCCTTTAGACACTTACACCGGGGAGCTGTTTTTT.

In DNA, the CDR3 is TGCGCCAGCAGCTGGGAAAGTAGTACGCAGTATTTT. Translation gives CASSWESSTQYF. V and J are TRBV5-1 and TRBJ2-3; D is undetermined. The CDR3 sequence is 12 residues long. V lost 3 bases and J 8 bases, leaving 10 bases between the germline ends. Germline V gene data show CDR1 as SGHRS and CDR2 as YFSETQ.

This clonotype was seen more than once but under ten times. The J gene is TRBJ2-7, the V gene TRBV19; either TRBD1 or TRBD2 may fit D (6 bases each). This CDR3 is built from 15 residues. Between the trimmed V and J ends, which lost 5 bases and 6 bases, there was a span of 20 bases. CDR1 is LNHDA and CDR2 is SQIVND in the germline V gene (reference sequence). CDR3 sequence reads: CASSPQVPRGREQYF. DNA of the CDR3: TGTGCCAGTAGTCCCCAGGTCCCCCGGGGGCGCGAGCAGTACTTC.

In its sample, this clonotype was seen many times. V and J are TRBV12-3 or TRBV12-4 and TRBJ2-3; D uncertain. The CDR3 runs 15 residues. V lost 6 bases to trimming and J lost 2 bases, with 15 bases between them. Here the CDR3 DNA reads TGTGCCAGCAGCCGACTCGGAGAGTCCACAGATACGCAGTATTTT. Residues: CASSRLGESTDTQYF.

This clonotype was seen many times. This chain uses TRBV20-1 with TRBJ2-3, with 12 bases that match TRBD2. Germline V gives CDR1 DFQATT, CDR2 SNEGSKA (reference sequence). V shed 7 bases, J shed 3 bases, and the junction held 8 bases outside the gene matches. The CDR3 is 15 amino acids. CDR3: CSGLAGEVTTDTQYF. CDR3 in DNA: TGCAGTGGACTAGCGGGGGAGGTTACGACAGATACGCAGTATTTT.

The V gene is TRBV29-1, the J gene TRBJ2-3; maybe TRBD1 (6 bases). Germline V gene lookup returns CDR1 SQVTM and CDR2 ANQGSEA. This CDR3 is built from 14 residues. Trimming took 1 base from V and 1 from J, leaving 9 bases between them. As DNA, the CDR3 is TGCAGCGTTGAAGCGGGGACACGCACAGATACGCAGTATTTT. This gives the protein CSVEAGTRTDTQYF.

This clonotype was counted ten times or more. The genes are TRBV5-1 and TRBJ1-5; D not certain. V lost 0 bases to trimming and J lost 3 bases, with 7 bases between them. CDR1 and CDR2 (germline): SGHRS, YFSETQ. CDR3 length: 14 amino acids. CDR3 in DNA: TGCGCCAGCAGCTTGGGGGCAGACAATCAGCCCCAGCATTTT. It codes for CASSLGADNQPQHF.

This clonotype appeared many times. The V gene is TRBV4-1, the J gene TRBJ2-6; D call uncertain. The V end was cut by 4 bases, the J end by 0 bases, with 22 bases between. The CDR3 runs 20 residues. Germline lookup yields CDR1 MGHRA and CDR2 YSYEKL. This CDR3 reads CASSRKANLAVSSGANVLTF. The DNA for the CDR3 is TGCGCCAGCAGCCGAAAGGCCAATTTGGCGGTTAGCTCTGGGGCCAACGTCCTGACTTTC.

This clonotype showed up just a few times. This chain's CDR3 is CASSAKPYQETQYF. In DNA, the CDR3 is TGTGCCAGTAGTGCCAAGCCGTACCAAGAGACCCAGTACTTC. This chain links TRBV19 with TRBJ2-5; D gene ambiguous. Trimming shortened V by 5 bases and J by 0 bases, and 10 bases separated the two germline ends. This CDR3 region has 14 residues. Germline CDR1 LNHDA, CDR2 SQIVND (reference sequence).

This clonotype was counted ten times or more. The chain joins TRBV24-1 to TRBJ2-1; D is possibly TRBD2 (5 bases). The length of the CDR3 is 13 residues. Germline V CDR1 and CDR2: KGHDR, SFDVKD. The V end lost 4 bases, the J end lost 5 bases, and 8 bases lay between the germline ends. CDR3 in DNA: TGTGCCACCAGTGAAAAGGGAGACAATGAGCAGTTCTTC. This gives the protein CATSEKGDNEQFF.

This clonotype occurred many times. This chain connects TRBV5-1 to TRBJ2-5; weak D call: TRBD2 (6 bases). Germline V CDR1 and CDR2: SGHRS, YFSETQ. The CDR3 is 15 residues long. Trimming stripped 0 bases from V and 7 bases from J, with 16 bases between. The CDR3: CASSLVSGAEGTQYF. The CDR3 nucleotides read TGCGCCAGCAGCTTGGTGTCGGGTGCGGAGGGGACCCAGTACTTC.

This sequence joins TRBV6-1 and TRBJ2-3; TRBD2 aligns across 10 bases. The CDR3 runs 17 residues. Germline-derived CDR1 and CDR2 are MNHNS and SASEGT. V shed 4 bases and J 4 bases; nucleotides not matched to a gene: 11. The CDR3 nucleotides read TGTGCCAGCAGTGGAAGGGGGAGCGGGGGGGCAGCAGATACGCAGTATTTT. Protein sequence: CASSGRGSGGAADTQYF.

This clonotype has at least ten counts. The V call is TRBV3-1, the J call TRBJ2-3; 8 bases align to TRBD2. CDR1 and CDR2 from the germline V gene are LGHDT and YNNKEL (reference sequence). J lost 0 bases, V lost 0 bases, and 2 bases had no gene match. The CDR3 has 16 amino acids. The CDR3 sequence: CASSQDPSGSTDTQYF. The CDR3 DNA reads TGTGCCAGCAGCCAAGATCCTAGCGGGAGCACAGATACGCAGTATTTT.

About this clonotype itself: Here the CDR3 omits its conserved ending phenylalanine or tryptophan, so a read error is the likely source. This CDR3 reads CASSPRGYAGQPQHL. The CDR3 coding sequence is TGTGCCAGCAGTCCCAGGGGGTACGCCGGTCAGCCCCAGCATCTT. V gene TRBV6-5 combines with J gene TRBJ1-5; 7 positions agree with TRBD1. V lost 5 bases and J lost 6; bases outside the gene matches: 10. CDR1 is MNHEY and CDR2 is SVGAGI in the germline V gene. The CDR3 is 15 amino acids.

This clonotype has at least ten counts. The V and J genes are TRBV3-1 and TRBJ2-7, with 10 bases identical to TRBD1. Looked up from germline, CDR1 is LGHDT and CDR2 is YNNKEL (reference sequence). Trimming cost V 3 bases and J 0 bases; bases outside gene matches: 14. This CDR3 spans 19 amino acids. CDR3 loop: CASSHGNNPRDRGSYEQYF. The CDR3 DNA reads as TGTGCCAGCAGCCATGGAAATAATCCCCGGGACAGGGGCTCCTACGAGCAGTACTTC.

In its sample, this clonotype was seen many times. The chain employs TRBV6-5 and TRBJ1-1; 7 bases fit TRBD1. J gave up 1 base and V 4 bases, and 6 bases lay outside the gene matches. The CDR3 is 15 residues long. Germline-derived CDR1 and CDR2 are MNHEY and SVGAGI. CDR3 residues: CASSSQGSANTEAFF. CDR3 bases: TGTGCCAGCAGTTCACAGGGGTCGGCGAACACTGAAGCTTTCTTT.

V is TRBV19 and J is TRBJ2-5; 10 nucleotides line up with TRBD2. V dropped 5 bases and J dropped 5; count of bases not matched to a gene: 5. The germline V gene has CDR1 LNHDA and CDR2 SQIVND (reference sequence). The CDR3 sequence is 14 residues long. The CDR3 spells CASSEAGGPETQYF. DNA for the CDR3: TGTGCCAGTAGTGAAGCGGGGGGGCCGGAGACCCAGTACTTC.

The rearrangement uses TRBV11-2 and TRBJ1-1; D possibly corresponds to TRBD1 (6 bases). This CDR3 is 14 amino acids long. Germline V gene data show CDR1 as SGHAT and CDR2 as FQNNGV. V lost 5 bases and J lost 10, with 20 bases in between. For the CDR3, the DNA is TGTGCCAGCAGCCCGACGAGGGGGGCTATCGTAGCTTTCTTT. Translating it yields CASSPTRGAIVAFF. Combining the CDR3 with reference TRBV11-2 and TRBJ1-1 gives the whole variable domain EAGVAQSPRYKIIEKRQSVAFWCNPISGHATLYWYQQILGQGPKLLIQFQNNGVVDDSQLPKDRFSAERLKGVDSTLKIQPAKLEDSAVYLCASSPTRGAIVAFFGQGTRLTVV.